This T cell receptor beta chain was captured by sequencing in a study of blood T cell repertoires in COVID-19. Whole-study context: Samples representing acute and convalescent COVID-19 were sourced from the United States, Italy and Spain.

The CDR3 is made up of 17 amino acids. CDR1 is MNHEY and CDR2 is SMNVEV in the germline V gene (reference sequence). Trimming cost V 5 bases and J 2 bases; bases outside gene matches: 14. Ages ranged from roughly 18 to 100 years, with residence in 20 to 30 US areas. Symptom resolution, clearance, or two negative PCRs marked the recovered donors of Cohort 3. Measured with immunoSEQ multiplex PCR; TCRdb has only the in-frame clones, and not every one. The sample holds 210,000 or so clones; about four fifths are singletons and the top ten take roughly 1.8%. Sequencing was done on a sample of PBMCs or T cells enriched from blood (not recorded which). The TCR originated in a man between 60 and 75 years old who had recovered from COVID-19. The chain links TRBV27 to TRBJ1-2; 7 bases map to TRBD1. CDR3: CASSPRPGQPTNYGYTF. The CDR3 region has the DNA TGTGCCAGCAGTCCCCGACCGGGACAGCCAACGAACTATGGCTACACCTTC.